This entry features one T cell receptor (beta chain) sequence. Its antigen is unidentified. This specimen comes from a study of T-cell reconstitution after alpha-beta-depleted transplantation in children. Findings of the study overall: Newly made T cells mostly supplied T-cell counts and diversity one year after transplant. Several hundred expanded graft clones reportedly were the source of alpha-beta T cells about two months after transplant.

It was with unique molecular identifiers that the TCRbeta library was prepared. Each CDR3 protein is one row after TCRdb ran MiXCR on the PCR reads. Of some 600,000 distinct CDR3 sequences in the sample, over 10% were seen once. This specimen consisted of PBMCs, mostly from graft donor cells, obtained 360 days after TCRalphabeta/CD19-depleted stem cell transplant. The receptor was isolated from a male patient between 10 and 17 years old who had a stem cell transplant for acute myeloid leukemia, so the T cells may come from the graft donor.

CDR3 coding DNA: TGTGCCAGCAGTCTTTCTAGGGGCAGATGGAATGAGCAGTTCTTC. Protein: CASSLSRGRWNEQFF. The chain recombines TRBV12-3 or TRBV12-4 with TRBJ2-1, with D possibly TRBD1 on 5 matching bases. Trimming shortened V by 5 bases and J by 7 bases, and 18 bases separated the two germline ends. The CDR3 has 15 amino acids.